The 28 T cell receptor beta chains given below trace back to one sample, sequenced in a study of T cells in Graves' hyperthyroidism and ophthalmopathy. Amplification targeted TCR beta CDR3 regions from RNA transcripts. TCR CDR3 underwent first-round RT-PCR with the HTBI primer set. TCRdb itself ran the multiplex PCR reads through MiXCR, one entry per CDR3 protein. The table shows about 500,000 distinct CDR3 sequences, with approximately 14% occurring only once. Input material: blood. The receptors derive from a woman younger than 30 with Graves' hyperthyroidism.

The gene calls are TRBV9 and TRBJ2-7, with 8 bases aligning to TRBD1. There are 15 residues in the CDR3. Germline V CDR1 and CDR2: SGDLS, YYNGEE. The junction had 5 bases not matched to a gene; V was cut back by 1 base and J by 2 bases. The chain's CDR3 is CASSVSQGAAYEQYF. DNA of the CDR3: TGTGCCAGCAGCGTATCCCAGGGGGCTGCCTACGAGCAGTACTTC.

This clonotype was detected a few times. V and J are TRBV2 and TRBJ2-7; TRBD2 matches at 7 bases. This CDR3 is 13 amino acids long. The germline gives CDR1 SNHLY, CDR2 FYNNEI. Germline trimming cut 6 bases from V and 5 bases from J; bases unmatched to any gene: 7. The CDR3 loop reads CASSGLDRDEQYV. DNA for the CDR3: TGTGCCAGCAGCGGACTAGATCGAGACGAGCAGTACGTC.

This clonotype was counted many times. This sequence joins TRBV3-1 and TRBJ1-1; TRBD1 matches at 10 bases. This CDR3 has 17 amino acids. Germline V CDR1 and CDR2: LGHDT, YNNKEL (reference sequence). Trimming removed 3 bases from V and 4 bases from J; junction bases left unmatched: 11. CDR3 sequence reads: CASSHPRGQGVGTEAFF. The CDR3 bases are TGTGCCAGCAGCCACCCCCGCGGACAGGGGGTCGGCACTGAAGCTTTCTTT.

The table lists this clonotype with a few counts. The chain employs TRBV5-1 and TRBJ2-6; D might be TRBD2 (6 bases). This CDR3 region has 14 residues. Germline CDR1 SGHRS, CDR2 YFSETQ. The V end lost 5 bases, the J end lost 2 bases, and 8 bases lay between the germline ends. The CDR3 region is CASREGPGANVLTF. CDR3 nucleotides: TGCGCCAGCAGGGAGGGACCTGGGGCCAACGTCCTGACTTTC.

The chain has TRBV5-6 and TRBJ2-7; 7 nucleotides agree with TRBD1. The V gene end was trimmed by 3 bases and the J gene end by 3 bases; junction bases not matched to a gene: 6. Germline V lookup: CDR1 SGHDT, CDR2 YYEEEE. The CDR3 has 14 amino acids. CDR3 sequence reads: CASSSGQAYYEQYF. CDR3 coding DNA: TGTGCCAGCAGCTCCGGACAGGCCTACTACGAGCAGTACTTC. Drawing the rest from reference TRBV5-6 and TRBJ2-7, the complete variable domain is DAGVTQSPTHLIKTRGQQVTLRCSPKSGHDTVSWYQQALGQGPQFIFQYYEEEERQRGNFPDRFSGHQFPNYSSELNVNALLLGDSALYLCASSSGQAYYEQYFGPGTRLTVT.

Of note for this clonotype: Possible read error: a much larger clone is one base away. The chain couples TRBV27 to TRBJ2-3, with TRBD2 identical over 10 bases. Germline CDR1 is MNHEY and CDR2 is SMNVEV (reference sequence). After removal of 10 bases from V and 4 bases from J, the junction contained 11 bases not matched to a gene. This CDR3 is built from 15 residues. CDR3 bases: TGTGCCACCCGACCAGCGGGAGGGGGGGCAGATACGCAGTATTTT. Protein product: CATRPAGGGADTQYF.

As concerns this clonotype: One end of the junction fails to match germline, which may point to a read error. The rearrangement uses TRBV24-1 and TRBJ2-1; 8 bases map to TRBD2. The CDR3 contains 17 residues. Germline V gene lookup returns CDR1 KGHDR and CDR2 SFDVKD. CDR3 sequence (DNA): TGTGCCACCAGTGATTCCCCAGCGGGAGCCCCTTACAGTGAGCAGTTCTTC. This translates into CATSDSPAGAPYSEQFF.

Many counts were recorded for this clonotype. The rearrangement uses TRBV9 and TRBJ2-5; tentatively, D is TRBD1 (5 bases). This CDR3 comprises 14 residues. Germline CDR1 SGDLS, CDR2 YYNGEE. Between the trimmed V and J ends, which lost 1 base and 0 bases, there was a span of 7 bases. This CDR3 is CASSVRGDQETQYF. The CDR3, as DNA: TGTGCCAGCAGCGTAAGGGGCGACCAAGAGACCCAGTACTTC.

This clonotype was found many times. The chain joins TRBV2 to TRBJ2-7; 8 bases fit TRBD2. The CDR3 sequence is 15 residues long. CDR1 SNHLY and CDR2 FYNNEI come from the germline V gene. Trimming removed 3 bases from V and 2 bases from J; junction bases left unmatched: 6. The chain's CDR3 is CASSDPSGSAYEQYV. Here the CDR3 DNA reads TGTGCCAGCAGTGATCCCAGCGGGAGTGCCTACGAGCAGTACGTC.

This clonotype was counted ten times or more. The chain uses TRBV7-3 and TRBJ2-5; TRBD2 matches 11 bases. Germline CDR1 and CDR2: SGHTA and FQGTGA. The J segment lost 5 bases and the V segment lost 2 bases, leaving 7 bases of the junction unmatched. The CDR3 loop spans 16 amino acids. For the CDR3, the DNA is TGTGCCAGCAGCTTAGATAGCGGGAGGGCCGGGGAGACCCAGTACTTC. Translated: CASSLDSGRAGETQYF.

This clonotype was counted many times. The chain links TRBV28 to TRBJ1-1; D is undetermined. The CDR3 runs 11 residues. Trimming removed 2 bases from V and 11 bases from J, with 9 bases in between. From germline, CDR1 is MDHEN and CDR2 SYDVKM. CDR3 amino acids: CASSLGLGAFF. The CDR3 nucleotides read TGTGCCAGCAGTTTAGGTCTGGGCGCTTTCTTT.

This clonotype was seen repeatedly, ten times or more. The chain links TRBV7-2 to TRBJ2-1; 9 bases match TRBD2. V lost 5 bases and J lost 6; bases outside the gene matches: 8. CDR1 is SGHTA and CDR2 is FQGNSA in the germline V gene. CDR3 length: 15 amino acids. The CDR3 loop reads CASSLPTSGLNEQFF. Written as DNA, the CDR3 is TGTGCCAGCAGCCTCCCGACTAGCGGACTCAATGAGCAGTTCTTC. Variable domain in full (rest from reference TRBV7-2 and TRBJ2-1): GAGVSQSPSNKVTEKGKDVELRCDPISGHTALYWYRQSLGQGLEFLIYFQGNSAPDKSGLPSDRFSAERTGGSVSTLTIQRTQQEDSAVYLCASSLPTSGLNEQFFGPGTRLTVL.

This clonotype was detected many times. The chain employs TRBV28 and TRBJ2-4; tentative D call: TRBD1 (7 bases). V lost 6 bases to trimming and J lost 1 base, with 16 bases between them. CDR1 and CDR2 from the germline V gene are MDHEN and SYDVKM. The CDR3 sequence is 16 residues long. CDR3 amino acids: CASSSPGGKAKNIQYF. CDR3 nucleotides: TGTGCCAGCAGCAGCCCAGGGGGGAAGGCCAAAAACATTCAGTACTTC.

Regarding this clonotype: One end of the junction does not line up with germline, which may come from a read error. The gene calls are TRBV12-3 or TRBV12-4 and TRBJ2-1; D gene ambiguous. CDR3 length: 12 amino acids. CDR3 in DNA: TGTGCCAACAGTTTATACGGCAATGAGCAGTTCTTC. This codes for CANSLYGNEQFF.

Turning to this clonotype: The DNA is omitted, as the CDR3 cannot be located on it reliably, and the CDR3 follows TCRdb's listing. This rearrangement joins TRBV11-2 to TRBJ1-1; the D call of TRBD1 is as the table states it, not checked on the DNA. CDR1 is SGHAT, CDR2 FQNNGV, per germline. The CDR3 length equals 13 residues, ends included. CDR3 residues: CASSLVGTGIPFF.

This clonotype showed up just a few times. This CDR3 reads CSARVWGKGANEQFF. The CDR3 DNA reads as TGCAGTGCTAGAGTTTGGGGAAAGGGGGCCAATGAGCAGTTCTTC. V is TRBV20-1 and J is TRBJ2-1, with 7 bases aligning to TRBD1. CDR1 and CDR2 (germline): DFQATT, SNEGSKA (reference sequence). This CDR3 has 15 amino acids. V was pared by 1 base and J by 6 bases, with 9 bases of the junction left unmatched.

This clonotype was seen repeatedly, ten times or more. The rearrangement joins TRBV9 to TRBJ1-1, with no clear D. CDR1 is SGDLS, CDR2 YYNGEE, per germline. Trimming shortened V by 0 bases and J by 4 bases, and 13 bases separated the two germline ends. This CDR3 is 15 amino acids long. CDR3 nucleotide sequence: TGTGCCAGCAGCGTAGCCGCGCTTGATGGCACTGAAGCTTTCTTT. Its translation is CASSVAALDGTEAFF.

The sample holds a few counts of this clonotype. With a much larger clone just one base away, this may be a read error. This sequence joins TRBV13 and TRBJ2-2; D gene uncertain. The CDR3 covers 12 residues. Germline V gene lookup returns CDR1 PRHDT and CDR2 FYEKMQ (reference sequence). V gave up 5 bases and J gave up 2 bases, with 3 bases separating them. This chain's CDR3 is CASSINTGELFF. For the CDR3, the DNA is TGTGCCAGCAGCATTAACACCGGGGAGCTGTTTTTT.

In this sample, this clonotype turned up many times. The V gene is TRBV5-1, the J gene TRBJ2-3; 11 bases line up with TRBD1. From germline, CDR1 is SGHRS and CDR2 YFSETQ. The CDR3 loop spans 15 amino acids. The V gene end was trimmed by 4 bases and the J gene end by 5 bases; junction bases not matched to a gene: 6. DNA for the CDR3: TGCGCCAGCAGCCCGGGGACAGGGGGGGAAGATACGCAGTATTTT. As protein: CASSPGTGGEDTQYF.

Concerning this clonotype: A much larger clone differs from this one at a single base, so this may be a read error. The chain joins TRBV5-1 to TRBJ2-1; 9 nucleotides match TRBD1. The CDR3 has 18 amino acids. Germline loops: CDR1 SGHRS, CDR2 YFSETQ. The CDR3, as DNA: TGCGCCAGCAGTGAAAGGACAGGGGCCGCGGGCTCCTACAATAAGCAGTTCTTC. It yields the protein CASSERTGAAGSYNKQFF.

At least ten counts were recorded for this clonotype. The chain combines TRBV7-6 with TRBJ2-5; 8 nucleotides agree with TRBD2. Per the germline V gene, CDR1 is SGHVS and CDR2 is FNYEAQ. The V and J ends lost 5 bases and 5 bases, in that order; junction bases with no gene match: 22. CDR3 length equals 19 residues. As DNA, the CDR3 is TGTGCCAGCAGCCTCGACATAGAGCGGGAGATGGGAGGCGGGGAGACCCAGTACTTC. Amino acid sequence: CASSLDIEREMGGGETQYF.

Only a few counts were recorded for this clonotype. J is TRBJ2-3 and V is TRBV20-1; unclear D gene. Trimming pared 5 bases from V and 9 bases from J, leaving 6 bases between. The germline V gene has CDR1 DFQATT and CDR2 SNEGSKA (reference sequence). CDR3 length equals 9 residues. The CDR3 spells CSAPETQYF. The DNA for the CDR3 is TGCAGTGCTCCCGAAACGCAGTATTTT.

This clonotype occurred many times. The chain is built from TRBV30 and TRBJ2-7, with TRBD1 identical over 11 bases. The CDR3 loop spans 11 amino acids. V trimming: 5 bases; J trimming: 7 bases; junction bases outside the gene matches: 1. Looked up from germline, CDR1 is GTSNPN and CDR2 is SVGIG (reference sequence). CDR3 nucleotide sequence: TGTGCCTGGGGGACAGGGGGGGAGCAGTACGTC. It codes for CAWGTGGEQYV.

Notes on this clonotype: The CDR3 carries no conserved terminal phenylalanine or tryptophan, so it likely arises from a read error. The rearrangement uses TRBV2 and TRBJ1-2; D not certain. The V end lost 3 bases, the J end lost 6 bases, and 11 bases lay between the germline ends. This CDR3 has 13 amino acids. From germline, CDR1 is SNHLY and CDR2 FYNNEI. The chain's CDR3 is CASSEGSGDGYTL. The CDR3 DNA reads TGTGCCAGCAGTGAGGGCTCCGGGGATGGCTACACCCTC.

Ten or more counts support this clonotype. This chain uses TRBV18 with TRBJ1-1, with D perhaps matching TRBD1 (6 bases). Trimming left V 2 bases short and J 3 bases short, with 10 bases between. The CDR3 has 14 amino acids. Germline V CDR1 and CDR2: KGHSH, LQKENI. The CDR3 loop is CASSPSPGDTEAFF. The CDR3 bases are TGTGCCAGCTCACCATCCCCAGGGGACACTGAAGCTTTCTTT.

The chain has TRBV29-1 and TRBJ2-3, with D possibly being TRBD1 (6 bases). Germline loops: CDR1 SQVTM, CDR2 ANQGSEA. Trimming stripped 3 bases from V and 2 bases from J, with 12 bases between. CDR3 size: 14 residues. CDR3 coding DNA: TGCAGCGTTGACCCCGACAGGATCACAGATACGCAGTATTTT. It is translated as CSVDPDRITDTQYF.

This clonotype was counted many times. The CDR3 DNA sequence: TGTGCCTGGAGTCGGGCAGGGACTGAGTCTGGGGCCAACGTCCTGACTTTC. It translates to CAWSRAGTESGANVLTF. The rearrangement links TRBV30 to TRBJ2-6; a weak D match, TRBD2 (6 bases). Germline V CDR1 and CDR2: GTSNPN, SVGIG (reference sequence). The CDR3 has 17 amino acids. The V end was cut by 2 bases, the J end by 1 base, with 15 bases between.

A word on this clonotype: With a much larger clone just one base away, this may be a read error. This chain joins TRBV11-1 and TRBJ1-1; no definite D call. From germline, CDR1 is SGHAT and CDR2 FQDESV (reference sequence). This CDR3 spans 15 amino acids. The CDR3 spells CASSLGQMWNTGAFF. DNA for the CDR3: TGTGCCAGCAGCTTAGGCCAAATGTGGAACACTGGAGCTTTCTTT.